The rows below give T cell receptor beta chains drawn from one sample of a study of blood T cell repertoires in COVID-19. Repertoires were generated with immunoSEQ multiplex PCR, while TCRdb's copy carries only in-frame clones and drops some. The sample comprises over 250,000 clones, just under 90% of which are singletons, and approximately 1.8% rests with the top ten. The sequenced sample consisted of PBMCs or T cells enriched from blood (not recorded which). The origin of the receptors is an older woman who had recovered from COVID-19. CDR3s include the opening cysteine and the closing phenylalanine or tryptophan. D genes are given only for firm matches. Clone sizes are given selectively: once, few, many, or a class where the clone is expanded.

NA	TRBV11-3	TRBJ1-4	NA	TGTGCCAGCAGCCAAGGGGGGGGCGACGAAAAACTGTTTTTT	CASSQGGGDEKLFF
TRBD2	TRBV4-1	TRBJ2-7	NA	TGCGCCAGCAGCCAAGTGTTGGGGGGAGGGACCTACGAGCAGTACTTC	CASSQVLGGGTYEQYF
TRBD1	TRBV5-4	TRBJ1-2	NA	TGTGCCAGCAGCTTGTCAGGGGGCGGGGGCTACACCTTC	CASSLSGGGGYTF
TRBD2	TRBV9	TRBJ2-3	NA	TGTGCCAGCACTAGCGGAGTTCGGGATACGCAGTATTTT	CASTSGVRDTQYF
NA	TRBV4-1	TRBJ2-7	NA	TGCGCCAGCAGCCAAGTTGGGGGGACTGGCGAGCAGTACTTC	CASSQVGGTGEQYF
TRBD1	TRBV29-1	TRBJ2-1	NA	TGCAGCGTGGACAGGGGCTACAATGAGCAGTTCTTC	CSVDRGYNEQFF
NA	TRBV10-1	TRBJ2-7	NA	TGCGCCAGCAGTGAGTATGGCCTTCTCGAGCAGTACTTC	CASSEYGLLEQYF
TRBD2	TRBV5-1	TRBJ2-1	NA	TGCGCCAGCAGCTTGAATACGGCGGGGGGCGGTGAGCAGTTCTTC	CASSLNTAGGGEQFF
NA	TRBV3-1/TRBV3-2	TRBJ2-2	NA	TGTGCCAGCAGCCCGGACACCGGGGAGCTGTTTTTT	CASSPDTGELFF
TRBD2	TRBV20-1	TRBJ2-7	NA	TGCAGTGCTAGTCCTCCTGCGGGAGACCCCTCCTACGAGCAGTACTTC	CSASPPAGDPSYEQYF
TRBD1	TRBV5-6	TRBJ2-7	once	TGTGCCAGCAGCCGGACAGGGGTCTACGAGCAGTACTTC	CASSRTGVYEQYF
TRBD1	TRBV24-1	TRBJ1-5	NA	TGTGCCACCAGCCCCGGACAGGGGGGGGGACAGCCCCAGCATTTT	CATSPGQGGGQPQHF